The 2 T cell receptor beta chains in this list originate from one sample, sequenced in a study of blood T cell repertoires in COVID-19. The table came from immunoSEQ multiplex PCR; TCRdb's copy has only in-frame clones and leaves some out. The sample yields around 370,000 clones, around 90% seen once. Material for sequencing was peripheral blood. These receptors were obtained from a man aged 18 to 29 with active or convalescent COVID-19.

V gene TRBV5-1 combines with J gene TRBJ2-1; 8 bases are shared with TRBD2. Germline assignment: CDR1 SGHRS and CDR2 YFSETQ. V was clipped by 1 base and J by 2 bases; unmatched bases: 2. The CDR3 runs 15 residues. CDR3 sequence: CASSLRSGTYNEQFF. In nucleotides, the CDR3 is TGCGCCAGCAGCTTGCGTAGCGGGACCTACAATGAGCAGTTCTTC.

Only one count was recorded for this clone. The gene calls are TRBV7-9 and TRBJ2-5; 10 nucleotides agree with TRBD1. The CDR3 covers 16 residues. CDR1 is SEHNR and CDR2 is FQNEAQ in the germline V gene (reference sequence). Trimming removed 0 bases from V and 5 bases from J; junction bases left unmatched: 6. The CDR3: CASSLAQTGGGETQYF. In DNA form, the CDR3 reads TGTGCCAGCAGCTTAGCTCAGACAGGGGGCGGTGAGACCCAGTACTTC.